Following are 7 T cell receptor beta chains from one sample sequenced in a study of shared clonotypes between healthy human individuals. Only in-frame clones appear in the TCRdb table, and some are missing; sequencing was by immunoSEQ multiplex PCR. Of 2 million to 2.5 million clones listed, approximately 90% are singletons. Sequencing was performed on naive CD4+ T cells from PBMCs. Subset denoted: CD45RA+ positively selected. The source is a man aged 18 to 30 in good health. Some clones in this sample may be carry-over from other donors' samples.

The chain employs TRBV7-8 and TRBJ1-5; 8 bases are a match to TRBD1. CDR1 and CDR2 (germline): SGHVS, FQNEAQ. The V and J ends lost 6 bases and 4 bases, in that order; junction bases with no gene match: 11. The CDR3 length is 16 residues. The CDR3 DNA reads as TGTGCCAGCAGTCGTCGGGCAGGGGGCAGGAATCAGCCCCAGCATTTT. Translated: CASSRRAGGRNQPQHF. Full variable domain (rest looked up from reference TRBV7-8 and TRBJ1-5): GAGVSQSPRYKVAKRGQDVALRCDPISGHVSLFWYQQALGQGPEFLTYFQNEAQLDKSGLPSDRFFAERPEGSVSTLKIQRTQQEDSAVYLCASSRRAGGRNQPQHFGDGTRLSIL.

The chain employs TRBV28 and TRBJ2-1, with a possible D match to TRBD2 (6 bases). This CDR3 has 18 amino acids. Germline V gene lookup returns CDR1 MDHEN and CDR2 SYDVKM. Trimming took 7 bases from V and 2 from J, leaving 24 bases between them. The CDR3 is CASIQASAREQAYNEQFF. The CDR3 DNA reads as TGTGCCAGCATCCAGGCTAGCGCCAGGGAACAAGCCTACAATGAGCAGTTCTTC.

The chain is built from TRBV5-1 and TRBJ2-3; 9 bases fit TRBD2. The CDR3 extends over 18 amino acids. J lost 0 bases, V lost 2 bases, and 10 bases had no gene match. CDR1 is SGHRS, CDR2 YFSETQ, per germline. CDR3 coding DNA: TGCGCCAGCAGCTTACCCGAGACTAGCGGAATAAGCACAGATACGCAGTATTTT. Translated: CASSLPETSGISTDTQYF.

V is TRBV21-1 and J is TRBJ2-3. TRBV21-1 is noted as a pseudogene. CDR3 size: 9 residues. The CDR3 loop reads CASSPHKDF. CDR3 bases: TGTGCCAGCAGCCCTCACAAGGATTTT.

This clone was seen once. The J gene is TRBJ2-1, the V gene TRBV7-2; the D is unclear. Trimming removed 2 bases at V and 4 bases at J, with 12 bases between. The germline gives CDR1 SGHTA, CDR2 FQGNSA. The CDR3 sequence is 15 residues long. The CDR3 protein is CASSLNSPSYNEQFF. CDR3 in DNA: TGTGCCAGCAGCTTAAACAGCCCTTCGTACAATGAGCAGTTCTTC.

The chain links TRBV7-8 to TRBJ1-3; D unclear. V was trimmed by 1 base and J by 1 base, leaving 5 bases between them. CDR3 length equals 14 residues. CDR1 and CDR2 from the germline V gene are SGHVS and FQNEAQ. CDR3 in amino acids: CASSLEESGNTIYF. DNA for the CDR3: TGTGCCAGCAGCTTAGAGGAATCTGGAAACACCATATATTTT. The variable domain in full, completed from reference TRBV7-8 and TRBJ1-3, reads GAGVSQSPRYKVAKRGQDVALRCDPISGHVSLFWYQQALGQGPEFLTYFQNEAQLDKSGLPSDRFFAERPEGSVSTLKIQRTQQEDSAVYLCASSLEESGNTIYFGEGSWLTVV.

This rearrangement joins TRBV30 to TRBJ2-3, with D perhaps matching TRBD1 or TRBD2 (6 bases each). V was pared by 4 bases and J by 3 bases, with 14 bases between. The CDR3 contains 14 residues. Germline CDR1 GTSNPN, CDR2 SVGIG (reference sequence). CDR3 nucleotide sequence: TGTGCCTGGAACACAGGGAGGCGAACAGATACGCAGTATTTT. Translation: CAWNTGRRTDTQYF.